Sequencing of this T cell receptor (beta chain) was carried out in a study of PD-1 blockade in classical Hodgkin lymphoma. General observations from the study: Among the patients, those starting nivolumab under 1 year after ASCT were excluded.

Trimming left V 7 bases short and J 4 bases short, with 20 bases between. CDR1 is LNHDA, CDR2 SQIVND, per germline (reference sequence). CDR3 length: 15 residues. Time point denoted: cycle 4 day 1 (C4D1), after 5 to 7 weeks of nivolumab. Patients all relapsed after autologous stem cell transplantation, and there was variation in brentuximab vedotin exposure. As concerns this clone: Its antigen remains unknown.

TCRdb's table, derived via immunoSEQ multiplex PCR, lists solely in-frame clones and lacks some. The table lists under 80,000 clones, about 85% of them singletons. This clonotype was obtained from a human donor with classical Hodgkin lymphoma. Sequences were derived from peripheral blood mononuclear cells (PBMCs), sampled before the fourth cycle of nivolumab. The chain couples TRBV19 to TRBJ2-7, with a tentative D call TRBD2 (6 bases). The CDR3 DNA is TGTGCCAGTACGAGGTCTAACGTCGGGGGTTACGAGCAGTACTTC. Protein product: CASTRSNVGGYEQYF.